This T cell receptor beta chain is drawn from a study of T cell changes during pregnancy in multiple sclerosis. Profiling relied on immunoSEQ multiplex PCR, and the TCRdb table lists in-frame clones only, not all of them. The profile shows roughly 38,000 clones, 80% to 95% of them singletons. This CDR3 is built from 15 residues. Per the germline V gene, CDR1 is SEHNR and CDR2 is FQNEAQ (reference sequence). V gave up 5 bases and J gave up 5 bases, with 16 bases separating them. This chain links TRBV7-9 with TRBJ1-5; D unresolved. Sequenced material: CD8+ T cells from peripheral blood mononuclear cells, taken in the first trimester of pregnancy. This clonotype was obtained from a female donor with multiple sclerosis, enrolled in a pregnancy study. As DNA, the CDR3 is TGTGCCAGCAGCCTGGGAGAGGGAAGGGATCAGCCCCAGCATTTT. Translating it yields CASSLGEGRDQPQHF.